Presented here are 5 T cell receptor beta chains from one specimen sequenced in a study of shared clonotypes between healthy human individuals. Data came from immunoSEQ multiplex PCR; TCRdb stores just in-frame clones and leaves some out. The table includes just over 2,000,000 clones, 85% to 95% detected once. The sample was naive CD4+ T cells sorted from blood. Subset given: CD45RA+ positively selected. The origin of the receptors is a man aged 18 to 35 in good health.

V usage is TRBV6-5 and J usage is TRBJ1-6; D might be TRBD1 (5 bases). Looked up from germline, CDR1 is MNHEY and CDR2 is SVGAGI. V gave up 0 bases and J gave up 10 bases, with 10 bases separating them. CDR3 length: 14 residues. The CDR3 spells CASSYSQGHSPLHF. Written as DNA, the CDR3 is TGTGCCAGCAGTTACTCGCAGGGCCACTCACCCCTCCACTTT.

This chain links TRBV28 with TRBJ1-5; D gene ambiguous. The length of the CDR3 is 16 residues. Germline assignment: CDR1 MDHEN and CDR2 SYDVKM. V lost 4 bases and J lost 0, with 13 bases in between. CDR3 region: CASSSHGDISNQPQHF. As DNA, the CDR3 is TGTGCCAGCAGTTCTCACGGAGATATTAGCAATCAGCCCCAGCATTTT. The variable domain in full, completed from reference TRBV28 and TRBJ1-5, reads DVKVTQSSRYLVKRTGEKVFLECVQDMDHENMFWYRQDPGLGLRLIYFSYDVKMKEKGDIPEGYSVSREKKERFSLILESASTNQTSMYLCASSSHGDISNQPQHFGDGTRLSIL.

The chain has TRBV6-1 and TRBJ2-2; unclear D gene. The length of the CDR3 is 16 residues. The germline gives CDR1 MNHNS, CDR2 SASEGT. V gave up 2 bases and J gave up 2 bases, with 12 bases separating them. CDR3 bases: TGTGCCAGCAGTGAAACGGTGGCCATTAACACCGGGGAGCTGTTTTTT. Its translation: CASSETVAINTGELFF.

The V gene is TRBV30, the J gene TRBJ2-7; a possible D gene is TRBD2 (5 bases). The germline gives CDR1 GTSNPN, CDR2 SVGIG (reference sequence). The length of the CDR3 is 12 residues. The CDR3 DNA follows: TGTGCTCGGGGTGGGGATTCCTACGAGCAGTACTTC. Amino acids: CARGGDSYEQYF.

The V gene is TRBV7-9, the J gene TRBJ1-2, with 9 bases fitting TRBD1. Germline V gene data show CDR1 as SEHNR and CDR2 as FQNEAQ (reference sequence). The CDR3 length is 15 residues. The J segment lost 4 bases and the V segment lost 6 bases, leaving 9 bases of the junction unmatched. In DNA, the CDR3 is TGTGCCAGCAGTCGAGGGACAGGGCGAGTCTATGGCTACACCTTC. This translates into CASSRGTGRVYGYTF.